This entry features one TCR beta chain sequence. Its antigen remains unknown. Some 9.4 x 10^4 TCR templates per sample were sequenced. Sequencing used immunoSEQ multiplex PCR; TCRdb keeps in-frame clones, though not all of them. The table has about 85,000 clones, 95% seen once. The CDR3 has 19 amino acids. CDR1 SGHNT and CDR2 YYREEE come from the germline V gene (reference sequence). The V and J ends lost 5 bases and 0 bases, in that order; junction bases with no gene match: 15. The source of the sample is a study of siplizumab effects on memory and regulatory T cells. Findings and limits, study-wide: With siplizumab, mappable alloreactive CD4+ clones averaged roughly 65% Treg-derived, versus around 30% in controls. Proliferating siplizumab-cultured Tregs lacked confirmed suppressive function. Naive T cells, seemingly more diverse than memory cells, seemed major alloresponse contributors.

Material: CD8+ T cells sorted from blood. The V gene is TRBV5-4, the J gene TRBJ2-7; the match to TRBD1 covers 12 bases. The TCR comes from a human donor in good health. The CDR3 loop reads CASSGPGQGAAGNSYEQYF. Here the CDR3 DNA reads TGTGCCAGCAGTGGCCCGGGACAGGGGGCAGCGGGCAACTCCTACGAGCAGTACTTC.